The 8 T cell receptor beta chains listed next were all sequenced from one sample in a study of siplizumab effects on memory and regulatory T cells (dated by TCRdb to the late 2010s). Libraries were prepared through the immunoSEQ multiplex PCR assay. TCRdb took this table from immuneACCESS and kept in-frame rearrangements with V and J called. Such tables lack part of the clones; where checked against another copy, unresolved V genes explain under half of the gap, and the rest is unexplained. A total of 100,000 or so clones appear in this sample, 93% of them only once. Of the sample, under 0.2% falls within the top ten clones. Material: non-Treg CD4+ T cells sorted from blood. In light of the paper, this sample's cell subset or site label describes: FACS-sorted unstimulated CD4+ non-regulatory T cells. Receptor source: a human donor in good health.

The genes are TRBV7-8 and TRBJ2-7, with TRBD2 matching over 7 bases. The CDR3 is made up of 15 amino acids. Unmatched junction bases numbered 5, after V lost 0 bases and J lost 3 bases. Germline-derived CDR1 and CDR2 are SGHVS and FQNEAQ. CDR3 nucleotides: TGTGCCAGCAGCTTAGCAAGGGGCGGGGGCTACGAGCAGTACTTC. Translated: CASSLARGGGYEQYF.

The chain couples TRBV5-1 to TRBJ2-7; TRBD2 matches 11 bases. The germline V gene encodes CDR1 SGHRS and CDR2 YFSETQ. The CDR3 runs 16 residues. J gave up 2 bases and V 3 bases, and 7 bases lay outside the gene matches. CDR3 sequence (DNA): TGCGCCAGCAGCTCCGGGACTAGCGGTGGGGCCTACGAGCAGTACTTC. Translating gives CASSSGTSGGAYEQYF.

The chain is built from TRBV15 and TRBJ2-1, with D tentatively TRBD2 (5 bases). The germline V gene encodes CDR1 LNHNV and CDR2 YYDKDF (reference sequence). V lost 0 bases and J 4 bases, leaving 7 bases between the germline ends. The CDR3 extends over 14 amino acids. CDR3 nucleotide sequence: TGTGCCACCAGCAGAGATGCGGGTTACAATGAGCAGTTCTTC. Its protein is CATSRDAGYNEQFF.

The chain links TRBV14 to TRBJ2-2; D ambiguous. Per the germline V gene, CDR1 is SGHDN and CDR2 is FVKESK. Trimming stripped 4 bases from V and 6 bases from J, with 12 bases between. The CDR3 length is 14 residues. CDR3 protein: CASSRSLVAGELFF. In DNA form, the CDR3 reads TGTGCCAGCAGCCGCTCTCTAGTGGCCGGGGAGCTGTTTTTT.

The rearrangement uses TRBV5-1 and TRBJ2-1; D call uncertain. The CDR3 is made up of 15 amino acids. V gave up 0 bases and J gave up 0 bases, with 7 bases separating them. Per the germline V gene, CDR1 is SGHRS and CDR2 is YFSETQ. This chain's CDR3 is CASSLVADSYNEQFF. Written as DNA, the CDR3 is TGCGCCAGCAGCTTGGTTGCGGACTCCTACAATGAGCAGTTCTTC.

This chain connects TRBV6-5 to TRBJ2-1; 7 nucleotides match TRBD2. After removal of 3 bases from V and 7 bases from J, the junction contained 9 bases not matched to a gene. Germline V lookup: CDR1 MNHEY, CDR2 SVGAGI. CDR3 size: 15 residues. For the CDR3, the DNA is TGTGCCAGCAGTTATGTCCCGGGGGGTAGTAATGAGCAGTTCTTC. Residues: CASSYVPGGSNEQFF.

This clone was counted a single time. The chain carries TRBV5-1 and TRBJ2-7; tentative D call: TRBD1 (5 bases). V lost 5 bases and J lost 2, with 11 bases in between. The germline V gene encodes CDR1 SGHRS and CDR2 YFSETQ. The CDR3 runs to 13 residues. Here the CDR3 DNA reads TGCGCCAGCAGGCGGACATCGACCTACGAGCAGTACTTC. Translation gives CASRRTSTYEQYF.

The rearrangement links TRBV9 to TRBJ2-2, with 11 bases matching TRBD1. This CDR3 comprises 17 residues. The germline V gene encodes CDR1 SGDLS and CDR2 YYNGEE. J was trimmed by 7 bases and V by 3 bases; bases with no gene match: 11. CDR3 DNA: TGTGCCAGCAGCGGGGACAGGGGGTTTAGTGTAGGCGGGGAGCTGTTTTTT. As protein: CASSGDRGFSVGGELFF.